The 32 T cell receptor beta chains presented below share a single source sample, sequenced in a study of CD8 T cells in ankylosing spondylitis. MiXCR, run by TCRdb on the 5' RACE reads, gives a single entry per CDR3 protein. The table shows around 150,000 distinct CDR3 sequences, with 7.3% occurring only once. The sequenced sample consisted of blood, either unsorted or a sorted T cell fraction (not recorded which). Receptor source: a female donor with ankylosing spondylitis or in good health (not recorded which).

Ten or more counts support this clonotype. The V call is TRBV12-3 or TRBV12-4, the J call TRBJ2-7; the D call may be TRBD1 or TRBD2 (5 bases each). The ends were cut back, 4 bases at V and 2 bases at J, with 15 bases in the middle. CDR3 length: 15 amino acids. CDR3 amino acids: CASSSSGTNPYEQYF. The CDR3 nucleotides read TGTGCCAGCAGTTCGTCCGGGACCAACCCCTACGAGCAGTACTTC.

This clonotype was detected only a few times. The rearrangement links TRBV7-2 to TRBJ2-1, with TRBD2 matching 7 bases. Germline CDR1 and CDR2: SGHTA and FQGNSA. Trimming took 5 bases from V and 6 from J; bases not matched to a gene: 10. The CDR3 loop spans 15 amino acids. The CDR3: CASSPRERGINEQFF. Written as DNA, the CDR3 is TGTGCCAGCAGCCCCCGGGAGCGGGGAATCAATGAGCAGTTCTTC.

This clonotype has at least ten counts. The chain is built from TRBV3-1 and TRBJ1-2; D is unresolved. V lost 6 bases to trimming and J lost 5 bases, with 16 bases between them. Per germline, CDR1 LGHDT and CDR2 YNNKEL (reference sequence). The CDR3 has 14 residues. In DNA, the CDR3 is TGTGCCAGCAGTCCACCCGGGCTCCGGTATGGCTACACCTTC. Its protein is CASSPPGLRYGYTF.

This clonotype was seen repeatedly, ten times or more. The chain employs TRBV9 and TRBJ1-1; unclear D gene. This CDR3 contains 13 residues. Looked up from germline, CDR1 is SGDLS and CDR2 is YYNGEE. V was pared by 2 bases and J by 5 bases, with 10 bases between. The CDR3 spells CASSVMGGTEAFF. The CDR3, as DNA: TGTGCCAGCAGCGTTATGGGAGGGACTGAAGCTTTCTTT.

Details on this clonotype: A much bigger clone sits one base away, suggesting this may be a read error. The V call is TRBV6-1, the J call TRBJ2-7; 9 bases agree with TRBD1. This CDR3 is built from 14 residues. J was trimmed by 2 bases and V by 5 bases; bases with no gene match: 4. Germline lookup yields CDR1 MNHNS and CDR2 SASEGT. The CDR3 DNA follows: TGTGCCAGCAGTCCCGGGACAGGGCCCTACGAGCAGTACTTC. This translates into CASSPGTGPYEQYF.

The sample holds many counts of this clonotype. The genes are TRBV3-1 and TRBJ2-1; 10 bases map to TRBD2. Germline V gene data show CDR1 as LGHDT and CDR2 as YNNKEL (reference sequence). The ends lost 0 bases at V and 8 bases at J; junction bases unmatched: 10. The CDR3 extends over 17 amino acids. CDR3 in amino acids: CASSQEVRSGGMDEQFF. CDR3 DNA sequence: TGTGCCAGCAGCCAAGAGGTTCGTAGCGGGGGGATGGATGAGCAGTTCTTC.

This clonotype was found many times. The chain is built from TRBV11-2 and TRBJ1-1; D is uncertain. This CDR3 is built from 15 residues. V lost 2 bases and J lost 0, with 10 bases in between. Per germline, CDR1 SGHAT and CDR2 FQNNGV. The CDR3 here is CASSLNGLMNTEAFF. In DNA form, the CDR3 reads TGTGCCAGCAGCTTAAACGGTCTGATGAACACTGAAGCTTTCTTT.

This clonotype was counted many times. This CDR3 is CASSLQGTHNEKLFF. In DNA, the CDR3 is TGCGCCAGCAGCTTACAGGGGACACATAATGAAAAACTGTTTTTT. V usage is TRBV5-1 and J usage is TRBJ1-4; 7 nucleotides align to TRBD1. V dropped 2 bases and J dropped 4; count of bases not matched to a gene: 5. The germline gives CDR1 SGHRS, CDR2 YFSETQ. This CDR3 is built from 15 residues. Complete variable domain (other parts from reference TRBV5-1 and TRBJ1-4): KAGVTQTPRYLIKTRGQQVTLSCSPISGHRSVSWYQQTPGQGLQFLFEYFSETQRNKGNFPGRFSGRQFSNSRSEMNVSTLELGDSALYLCASSLQGTHNEKLFFGSGTQLSVL.

This clonotype was detected many times. The chain links TRBV10-3 to TRBJ1-2; 8 nucleotides line up with TRBD1. This CDR3 has 12 amino acids. Germline loops: CDR1 ENHRY, CDR2 SYGVKD. V shed 10 bases, J shed 3 bases, and the junction held 4 bases outside the gene matches. CDR3 coding DNA: TGTGCCACGACAGGGGCCGACTATGGCTACACCTTC. It codes for CATTGADYGYTF.

Many counts were recorded for this clonotype. The chain couples TRBV12-3 or TRBV12-4 to TRBJ1-5; D remains unclear. This CDR3 spans 13 amino acids. Trimming took off 1 base at V and 7 bases at J, with 8 bases between the two ends. CDR3 nucleotide sequence: TGTGCCAGCAGTTTAGACATGGCGCAGCCCCAGCATTTT. As protein: CASSLDMAQPQHF.

This clonotype was found many times. The chain uses TRBV9 and TRBJ2-3; TRBD2 matches 7 bases. The length of the CDR3 is 16 residues. V trimming: 0 bases; J trimming: 2 bases; junction bases outside the gene matches: 6. Germline CDR1 is SGDLS and CDR2 is YYNGEE. The CDR3 DNA reads TGTGCCAGCAGCGTAGACCAGCGGGGTACCACAGATACGCAGTATTTT. It is translated as CASSVDQRGTTDTQYF. Combining the CDR3 with reference TRBV9 and TRBJ2-3 gives the whole variable domain DSGVTQTPKHLITATGQRVTLRCSPRSGDLSVYWYQQSLDQGLQFLIQYYNGEERAKGNILERFSAQQFPDLHSELNLSSLELGDSALYFCASSVDQRGTTDTQYFGPGTRLTVL.

This clonotype was observed at least ten times. The chain is built from TRBV5-1 and TRBJ2-7; 7 bases are shared with TRBD1. V trimming: 5 bases; J trimming: 0 bases; junction bases outside the gene matches: 8. The CDR3 has 15 residues. Germline CDR1 and CDR2: SGHRS and YFSETQ. The CDR3 sequence: CASSPGTVSSYEQYF. CDR3 nucleotides: TGCGCCAGCAGTCCCGGGACAGTAAGCTCCTACGAGCAGTACTTC.

The chain couples TRBV7-2 to TRBJ2-3; 9 positions match TRBD2. The CDR3 is made up of 17 amino acids. With 1 base clipped from V and 4 bases from J, the junction kept 9 bases outside the gene matches. Germline CDR1 and CDR2: SGHTA and FQGNSA. For the CDR3, the DNA is TGTGCCAGCAGCTTAGTATCCGGGCGGGGGGGCTCAGATACGCAGTATTTT. The encoded protein is CASSLVSGRGGSDTQYF.

Ten or more counts support this clonotype. The rearrangement links TRBV3-1 to TRBJ1-2; D unresolved. With 6 bases removed from V and 0 bases from J, the gap between germline ends came to 5 bases. This CDR3 region has 12 residues. Germline CDR1 is LGHDT and CDR2 is YNNKEL (reference sequence). The CDR3: CASRDTNYGYTF. The CDR3 nucleotides are TGTGCCAGCAGGGATACTAACTATGGCTACACCTTC.

This clonotype was recorded at least ten times. The CDR3 DNA sequence: TGTGCCAGCAGTTTGAAGGTGGCCACAGATACGCAGTATTTT. Amino acid sequence: CASSLKVATDTQYF. The J gene is TRBJ2-3, the V gene TRBV12-3 or TRBV12-4; D is ambiguous. The CDR3 totals 14 residues. V was trimmed by 3 bases and J by 2 bases, leaving 9 bases between them.

In this sample, this clonotype turned up many times. The chain employs TRBV5-1 and TRBJ1-1; the match to TRBD1 covers 7 bases. CDR1 is SGHRS, CDR2 YFSETQ, per germline. This CDR3 region has 15 residues. The V and J ends lost 4 bases and 1 base, in that order; junction bases with no gene match: 7. CDR3 loop: CASSPETGRNTEAFF. The CDR3 DNA sequence: TGCGCCAGCAGCCCCGAGACAGGGCGGAACACTGAAGCTTTCTTT.

This clonotype was counted at least ten times. The gene calls are TRBV20-1 and TRBJ2-7; D may be TRBD1 or TRBD2 (5 bases each). CDR3 length: 12 amino acids. The V end was cut by 0 bases, the J end by 3 bases, with 6 bases between. The germline V gene encodes CDR1 DFQATT and CDR2 SNEGSKA (reference sequence). Written as DNA, the CDR3 is TGCAGTGCTAGAGATGGGGGCTACGAGCAGTACTTC. Translated, it gives CSARDGGYEQYF.

This clonotype occurred many times. The chain couples TRBV29-1 to TRBJ2-1; the match to TRBD1 covers 7 bases. The junction had 14 bases not matched to a gene; V was cut back by 7 bases and J by 8 bases. Germline CDR1 SQVTM, CDR2 ANQGSEA. The CDR3 is 14 amino acids. CDR3 in amino acids: CSAERQGVYDEQFF. The CDR3 nucleotides are TGCAGCGCAGAGCGACAGGGAGTTTACGATGAGCAGTTCTTC.

This clonotype appeared a few times. In DNA form, the CDR3 reads TGTGCCAGCAGCTTAGCTGGGGACAGGGGGCATGATGAGCAGTTCTTC. This translates into CASSLAGDRGHDEQFF. The chain is built from TRBV7-9 and TRBJ2-1; 12 nucleotides line up with TRBD1. The CDR3 is 16 amino acids. Trimming removed 0 bases from V and 8 bases from J; junction bases left unmatched: 5. CDR1 is SEHNR and CDR2 is FQNEAQ in the germline V gene (reference sequence).

This clonotype was detected ten times or more. V usage is TRBV9 and J usage is TRBJ1-1; D is possibly TRBD1 (5 bases). Germline CDR1 is SGDLS and CDR2 is YYNGEE. Trimming stripped 3 bases from V and 4 bases from J, with 16 bases between. This CDR3 has 15 residues. The CDR3 protein is CASSGFSGSSTEAFF. CDR3 sequence (DNA): TGTGCCAGCAGCGGCTTTTCAGGGTCTTCCACTGAAGCTTTCTTT.

This clonotype has ten or more counts. This chain uses TRBV5-6 with TRBJ1-5, with D perhaps matching TRBD1 (5 bases). The CDR3 is made up of 14 amino acids. Deletions cut 1 base from V and 1 base from J, with 6 bases between. The germline gives CDR1 SGHDT, CDR2 YYEEEE. Written as DNA, the CDR3 is TGTGCCAGCAGCTTGTGGGGGAGCAATCAGCCCCAGCATTTT. Protein product: CASSLWGSNQPQHF.

This clonotype was detected many times. The chain employs TRBV5-1 and TRBJ1-1; D possibly corresponds to TRBD1 (5 bases). Trimming stripped 0 bases from V and 5 bases from J, with 17 bases between. The CDR3 loop spans 16 amino acids. CDR1 SGHRS and CDR2 YFSETQ come from the germline V gene. The CDR3 spells CASSLEGPAEGTEAFF. The CDR3 coding sequence is TGCGCCAGCAGCTTGGAGGGGCCCGCGGAAGGGACTGAAGCTTTCTTT.

Concerning this clonotype itself: At one end, the junction sequence differs from germline, possibly due to a read error. The chain has TRBV7-2 and TRBJ1-2, with D perhaps matching TRBD1 (5 bases). The length of the CDR3 is 15 residues. Germline CDR1 SGHTA, CDR2 FQGNSA. The CDR3 loop reads CVSSLVAGSAYGYTF. CDR3 DNA: TGTGTCAGCAGCTTAGTGGCAGGGTCTGCCTATGGCTACACCTTC. Complete variable domain (other parts from reference TRBV7-2 and TRBJ1-2): GAGVSQSPSNKVTEKGKDVELRCDPISGHTALYWYRQSLGQGLEFLIYFQGNSAPDKSGLPSDRFSAERTGGSVSTLTIQRTQQEDSAVYLCVSSLVAGSAYGYTFGSGTRLTVV.

This clonotype was found many times. The J gene is TRBJ1-6, the V gene TRBV4-1; the D gene is possibly TRBD1 (6 bases). The V and J ends lost 1 base and 5 bases respectively, with 15 bases between them. The CDR3 contains 17 residues. Germline values: CDR1 MGHRA, CDR2 YSYEKL. The CDR3 DNA reads TGCGCCAGCAGCCAAGTTAGGGGGGGGGATAATAATTCACCCCTCCACTTT. Its translation is CASSQVRGGDNNSPLHF.

This clonotype was recorded at least ten times. This sequence joins TRBV6-4 and TRBJ1-2; TRBD1 aligns across 8 bases. CDR3 size: 14 residues. Trimming took 2 bases from V and 3 from J; bases not matched to a gene: 2. Germline assignment: CDR1 MRHNA and CDR2 SNTAGT. CDR3 nucleotide sequence: TGTGCCAGCAGTGACACGGACAGGGACTATGGCTACACCTTC. This translates into CASSDTDRDYGYTF.

A remark on this clonotype: It may be a read error: a sequence one base away is much more abundant. The chain joins TRBV7-9 to TRBJ2-1; D might be TRBD1 (6 bases). The germline V and J ends were trimmed by 11 bases and 12 bases, with 20 bases remaining between them. The CDR3 is 12 residues long. Germline values: CDR1 SEHNR, CDR2 FQNEAQ (reference sequence). The CDR3 loop reads CAGTAGRGGQFF. The CDR3 DNA reads TGTGCCGGCACCGCGGGCAGGGGCGGGCAGTTCTTC.

At least ten counts were recorded for this clonotype. This sequence joins TRBV29-1 and TRBJ1-1, with a tentative D call TRBD1 (5 bases). The CDR3 covers 13 residues. Germline CDR1 SQVTM, CDR2 ANQGSEA. V lost 1 base and J 6 bases, leaving 12 bases between the germline ends. For the CDR3, the DNA is TGCAGCGTTGAAGGGGGGGATGACGCTGAAGCTTTCTTT. Translating gives CSVEGGDDAEAFF.

At least ten counts were recorded for this clonotype. The chain links TRBV7-2 to TRBJ2-5; no firm D call. CDR1 and CDR2 (germline): SGHTA, FQGNSA. V lost 4 bases to trimming and J lost 5 bases, with 2 bases between them. CDR3 length equals 10 residues. The CDR3 reads CASSWETQYF. The CDR3 nucleotides read TGTGCCAGCAGCTGGGAGACCCAGTACTTC.

The table lists this clonotype with a few counts. The chain links TRBV25-1 to TRBJ1-2; D unresolved. The germline V and J ends were trimmed by 0 bases and 9 bases, with 11 bases remaining between them. Germline CDR1 MGHDK, CDR2 SYGVNS. This CDR3 region has 13 residues. The CDR3 protein is CASSEYGDNSYTF. The CDR3 DNA reads TGTGCCAGCAGTGAATACGGGGATAACAGCTACACCTTC.

This clonotype occurred many times. The gene calls are TRBV20-1 and TRBJ1-5, with 7 bases aligning to TRBD1. V was clipped by 3 bases and J by 7 bases; unmatched bases: 6. The CDR3 totals 13 residues. Germline lookup yields CDR1 DFQATT and CDR2 SNEGSKA (reference sequence). This CDR3 reads CSARTDRDQPQHF. In nucleotides, the CDR3 is TGCAGTGCTAGGACCGACAGGGACCAGCCCCAGCATTTT.

This clonotype showed up many times. The gene calls are TRBV3-1 and TRBJ2-7; possibly TRBD2 for D (6 bases). Germline assignment: CDR1 LGHDT and CDR2 YNNKEL (reference sequence). This CDR3 region has 14 residues. The V and J ends lost 0 bases and 6 bases respectively, with 12 bases between them. The CDR3 nucleotides read TGTGCCAGCAGCCAAGATCCCGGAGGGTCCGAGCAGTACTTC. As protein: CASSQDPGGSEQYF.

Ten or more counts support this clonotype. The chain is built from TRBV4-1 and TRBJ1-5, with D uncertain. CDR3 size: 15 residues. CDR1 is MGHRA and CDR2 is YSYEKL in the germline V gene. Trimming removed 4 bases at V and 0 bases at J, with 10 bases between. CDR3 bases: TGCGCCAGCAGCCTCCAGGAACTTAGCAATCAGCCCCAGCATTTT. Its protein product is CASSLQELSNQPQHF.